One and the same sample provided the 11 T cell receptor beta chains below, sequenced in a study of blood T cells in healthy people across ages. Combining a sample-barcoded 5' primer with a J-beta primer mix, a second PCR ran for about 7 to 12 cycles. One entry per CDR3 protein, called by TCRdb with MiXCR from the 5' RACE reads. The sample records about 1.4 million distinct CDR3 sequences, roughly 60% being singletons. Sequencing used blood. These receptor sequences come from a young man in good health.

The J gene is TRBJ1-4, the V gene TRBV15; D may be TRBD1 (5 bases). The length of the CDR3 is 13 residues. Trimming cost V 8 bases and J 4 bases, with 11 bases left between them. The germline V gene encodes CDR1 LNHNV and CDR2 YYDKDF (reference sequence). The CDR3 DNA follows: TGTGCCACCGGGAAGGGGTTTAATGAAAAACTGTTTTTT. Its protein product is CATGKGFNEKLFF.

This sequence joins TRBV6-5 and TRBJ2-6; D ambiguous. CDR1 is MNHEY and CDR2 is SVGAGI in the germline V gene. The CDR3 consists of 19 residues. With 0 bases removed from V and 2 bases from J, the gap between germline ends came to 17 bases. The CDR3 spells CASSYSIIQAGAGANVLTF. The CDR3 nucleotides are TGTGCCAGCAGTTACTCGATTATCCAAGCCGGTGCTGGGGCCAACGTCCTGACTTTC.

This clonotype turned up a few times. This rearrangement joins TRBV11-2 to TRBJ2-5; D may be TRBD2 (5 bases). Germline V gene sequence: CDR1 SGHAT, CDR2 FQNNGV. V lost 0 bases to trimming and J lost 4 bases, with 6 bases between them. The CDR3 is made up of 13 amino acids. The CDR3 DNA is TGTGCCAGCAGCTTAGAAGCGGTAGAGACCCAGTACTTC. Protein sequence: CASSLEAVETQYF.

Regarding this clonotype: This may stem from a read error, because a much larger clone lies one nucleotide away. The V and J genes are TRBV7-2 and TRBJ2-3, with a possible D match to TRBD2 (6 bases). Trimming cost V 5 bases and J 1 base, with 10 bases left between them. CDR3 length equals 14 residues. CDR1 and CDR2 (germline): SGHTA, FQGNSA. The CDR3 nucleotides are TGTGCCAGCAGCCACGGCGGGGGCACAGATACGCAGTATTTT. Its protein is CASSHGGGTDTQYF.

As regards this clonotype: A much larger clone sits a single nucleotide away, making a read error possible. This chain links TRBV20-1 with TRBJ1-1; perhaps TRBD1 as D (6 bases). CDR1 is DFQATT, CDR2 SNEGSKA, per germline (reference sequence). The CDR3 runs to 13 residues. Trimming removed 4 bases at V and 3 bases at J, with 12 bases between. The CDR3 coding sequence is TGCAGTGCTAAGGGGGGGACCCACACTGAAGCTTTCTTT. Protein: CSAKGGTHTEAFF.

The rearrangement uses TRBV14 and TRBJ2-1; TRBD2 agrees at 10 bases. J was trimmed by 8 bases and V by 0 bases; bases with no gene match: 4. This CDR3 is built from 15 residues. In germline, CDR1 is SGHDN, CDR2 FVKESK. CDR3 coding DNA: TGTGCCAGCAGCCAAGAGTCTAGCGGGAGCTATGAGCAGTTCTTC. It specifies CASSQESSGSYEQFF.

This clonotype has just a few counts. The genes are TRBV6-2 or TRBV6-3 and TRBJ2-1; tentatively, D is TRBD1 (5 bases). V lost 8 bases to trimming and J lost 0 bases, with 8 bases between them. The germline CDR1 and CDR2 sequences are MNHEY and SVGEGT. This CDR3 comprises 13 residues. CDR3 region: CASSTVSYNEQFF. The CDR3 coding sequence is TGTGCCAGCTCGACAGTCTCCTACAATGAGCAGTTCTTC.

This rearrangement joins TRBV28 to TRBJ2-1; D is unclear. The CDR3 totals 13 residues. Germline V gene sequence: CDR1 MDHEN, CDR2 SYDVKM. V was shortened by 8 bases and J by 5 bases, with 13 bases between the two germline ends. The CDR3 coding sequence is TGTGCCAGCTTGTGGGGTATCGACAATGAGCAGTTCTTC. This encodes CASLWGIDNEQFF.

J is TRBJ2-1 and V is TRBV7-9, with 12 bases identical to TRBD2. J gave up 5 bases and V 5 bases, and 10 bases lay outside the gene matches. Per germline, CDR1 SEHNR and CDR2 FQNEAQ (reference sequence). The CDR3 contains 17 residues. CDR3 DNA sequence: TGTGCCAGCAGCCCCGAACGGACTAGCGGGAAAAACAATGAGCAGTTCTTC. Translating gives CASSPERTSGKNNEQFF. Variable domain in full (rest from reference TRBV7-9 and TRBJ2-1): DTGVSQNPRHKITKRGQNVTFRCDPISEHNRLYWYRQTLGQGPEFLTYFQNEAQLEKSRLLSDRFSAERPKGSFSTLEIQRTEQGDSAMYLCASSPERTSGKNNEQFFGPGTRLTVL.

This chain links TRBV10-2 with TRBJ2-1; 7 bases align to TRBD2. The CDR3 length is 14 residues. Germline lookup yields CDR1 WSHSY and CDR2 SAAADI. The V gene end was trimmed by 2 bases and the J gene end by 8 bases; junction bases not matched to a gene: 6. The CDR3 is CASSETSGIYEQFF. The CDR3 DNA follows: TGCGCCAGCAGTGAGACAAGCGGGATCTATGAGCAGTTCTTC.

There are a few counts of this clonotype. This rearrangement joins TRBV7-9 to TRBJ2-2; 7 nucleotides agree with TRBD1. This CDR3 comprises 15 residues. CDR1 SEHNR and CDR2 FQNEAQ come from the germline V gene (reference sequence). V lost 5 bases and J lost 5; bases outside the gene matches: 8. For the CDR3, the DNA is TGTGCCAGCAGCCAAATAGGGACAGATACCGGGGAGCTGTTTTTT. Protein: CASSQIGTDTGELFF.